This TCR beta chain was sequenced during a study of cytomegalovirus exposure and HLA in healthy donors. Findings and limits, study-wide: It was only CMV serostatus that was available as immune exposure information. Later examination showed HLA-associated TCR beta chains had greater clonal expansion than equally common others. Overall, approximately 150 TCR beta chains were annotated as cytomegalovirus-associated.

Vbeta (60) and Jbeta (13) primers were used in the PCR. This table comes from immunoSEQ multiplex PCR, and its TCRdb copy is limited to in-frame clones, with some not included. The sample includes 200,000 to 300,000 clones, roughly 85% of them seen just once. Healthy donors of bone marrow made up the group. As concerns this clone: Its antigen is unidentified.

Material for sequencing was PBMCs. This TCR was recovered from a girl aged 2-10 years in good health and CMV-seronegative.

The CDR3, as DNA: TGCGCCAGCAGCCAGGGAAGCACTGAAGCTTTCTTT. The encoded protein is CASSQGSTEAFF. The V call is TRBV10-2, the J call TRBJ1-1; D perhaps matches TRBD1 (5 bases). This CDR3 has 12 residues. Germline CDR1 reads WSHSY; CDR2 reads SAAADI. The V end lost 6 bases, the J end lost 4 bases, and 9 bases lay between the germline ends.